What follows are 8 T cell receptor beta chains derived from one specimen sequenced in a study of blood T cell repertoires in COVID-19. The method was immunoSEQ multiplex PCR; TCRdb's version includes in-frame clones alone and lacks a portion of them. Here the sample spans 100,000 to 150,000 clones, roughly 86% being singletons. Sequencing input: peripheral blood. The receptors derive from an older woman with acute or convalescent COVID-19.

The chain links TRBV30 to TRBJ2-2, with a weak D call TRBD2 (6 bases). Trimming removed 0 bases at V and 5 bases at J, with 13 bases between. The CDR3 is 15 residues long. Germline V gene sequence: CDR1 GTSNPN, CDR2 SVGIG (reference sequence). The CDR3, as DNA: TGTGCCTGGAGTGTAAACGGGAGAAGGACCGGGGAGCTGTTTTTT. Protein sequence: CAWSVNGRRTGELFF.

This clone was counted a few times. As DNA, the CDR3 is TGTGCCAGCAGTCCGGTAACCGCACCCAGGGACAATGAGCAGTTCTTC. Encoded protein: CASSPVTAPRDNEQFF. The rearrangement uses TRBV6-2 or TRBV6-3 and TRBJ2-1, with D possibly TRBD1 on 5 matching bases. Trimming left V 5 bases short and J 5 bases short, with 19 bases between. Germline loops: CDR1 MNHEY, CDR2 SVGEGT. The CDR3 length is 16 residues.

This clone is a singleton in its sample. The V gene is TRBV11-3, the J gene TRBJ2-3; 9 positions agree with TRBD2. V shed 5 bases and J 4 bases; nucleotides not matched to a gene: 13. Germline values: CDR1 SGHNT, CDR2 YENEEA. This CDR3 comprises 17 residues. The CDR3 coding sequence is TGTGCCAGCAGCCCCCTATTAGGGGGACTAGCCTCAGATACGCAGTATTTT. The encoded protein is CASSPLLGGLASDTQYF.

This chain links TRBV7-2 with TRBJ1-1; D gene uncertain. V was pared by 5 bases and J by 4 bases, with 5 bases between. The CDR3 sequence is 11 residues long. The germline V gene encodes CDR1 SGHTA and CDR2 FQGNSA. The CDR3 DNA reads as TGTGCCAGCAGCGCGAGCACTGAAGCTTTCTTT. Its translation is CASSASTEAFF.

The chain has TRBV6-5 and TRBJ1-1; 7 bases match TRBD1. This CDR3 has 14 amino acids. CDR1 is MNHEY, CDR2 SVGAGI, per germline. The ends lost 6 bases at V and 4 bases at J; junction bases unmatched: 8. The chain's CDR3 is CASRILQGSTEAFF. In DNA, the CDR3 is TGTGCCAGCAGAATACTACAGGGGAGCACTGAAGCTTTCTTT.

This chain links TRBV19 with TRBJ1-5; weak D call: TRBD1 (5 bases). This CDR3 is 16 amino acids long. Trimming stripped 3 bases from V and 4 bases from J, with 16 bases between. The germline V gene encodes CDR1 LNHDA and CDR2 SQIVND (reference sequence). The CDR3 loop reads CASSILAGRVNQPQHF. The CDR3 bases are TGTGCCAGTAGTATTTTGGCAGGGAGGGTGAATCAGCCCCAGCATTTT.

V and J are TRBV7-9 and TRBJ1-5; 8 nucleotides agree with TRBD1. V was pared by 4 bases and J by 2 bases, with 7 bases of the junction left unmatched. There are 16 residues in the CDR3. Germline assignment: CDR1 SEHNR and CDR2 FQNEAQ (reference sequence). This chain's CDR3 is CASSSSGGAGNQPQHF. The DNA of the CDR3 is TGTGCCAGCAGCTCTTCAGGGGGCGCGGGCAATCAGCCCCAGCATTTT.

This clone occurred once. J is TRBJ2-1 and V is TRBV5-1, with 9 bases aligning to TRBD2. Looked up from germline, CDR1 is SGHRS and CDR2 is YFSETQ. The CDR3 has 17 residues. J lost 0 bases, V lost 3 bases, and 7 bases had no gene match. DNA for the CDR3: TGCGCCAGCAGCTCGTTTAGCGGGGGCAGCTCCTACAATGAGCAGTTCTTC. Translated: CASSSFSGGSSYNEQFF.